The 11 T cell receptor beta chains below were found in one sample sequenced in a study of shared T cell receptors in the human thymus. TCRdb's table, derived via immunoSEQ multiplex PCR, lists solely in-frame clones and lacks some. Found here are about 380,000 clones, just under 95% of them singletons; the top ten hold roughly 0.021%. The sample comprised thymocytes. These receptors were taken from a human donor.

V is TRBV5-4 and J is TRBJ2-3, with 7 bases identical to TRBD2. V was clipped by 6 bases and J by 3 bases; unmatched bases: 13. The CDR3 runs to 16 residues. The germline CDR1 and CDR2 sequences are SGHNT and YYREEE (reference sequence). The CDR3 sequence is CASTDGTTFRTDTQYF. Written as DNA, the CDR3 is TGTGCCAGCACCGACGGGACTACTTTTCGTACAGATACGCAGTATTTT.

The chain has TRBV15 and TRBJ2-3; the match to TRBD2 covers 8 bases. Germline V gene data show CDR1 as LNHNV and CDR2 as YYDKDF (reference sequence). The trim removed 5 bases at V and 4 bases at J, leaving 17 bases unmatched. The length of the CDR3 is 18 residues. CDR3 sequence: CATSGYELSGSFPDTQYF. DNA for the CDR3: TGTGCCACCAGCGGGTACGAGCTAAGCGGGAGTTTCCCAGATACGCAGTATTTT.

J is TRBJ1-2 and V is TRBV6-6; D possibly corresponds to TRBD1 (6 bases). V lost 10 bases, J lost 8 bases, and 26 bases lay in between. CDR3 length: 15 amino acids. The germline CDR1 and CDR2 sequences are MNHNY and SVGAGI (reference sequence). CDR3 nucleotide sequence: TGTGCCACCTCAGGGGTTCAGTGCAGGAGGGGGGGCTACACCTTC. Protein: CATSGVQCRRGGYTF.

CDR3 nucleotides: TGTGCCAGCAGCGTCGGACTAGCAGCGAACACCGGGGAGCTGTTTTTT. This translates into CASSVGLAANTGELFF. The V gene is TRBV11-2, the J gene TRBJ2-2; 8 nucleotides align to TRBD2. Trimming removed 5 bases from V and 0 bases from J; junction bases left unmatched: 5. The germline CDR1 and CDR2 sequences are SGHAT and FQNNGV. The CDR3 sequence is 16 residues long. The complete variable domain, with remaining parts taken from reference TRBV11-2 and TRBJ2-2, reads EAGVAQSPRYKIIEKRQSVAFWCNPISGHATLYWYQQILGQGPKLLIQFQNNGVVDDSQLPKDRFSAERLKGVDSTLKIQPAKLEDSAVYLCASSVGLAANTGELFFGEGSRLTVL.

The chain recombines TRBV19 with TRBJ1-5; 12 bases are a match to TRBD1. In germline, CDR1 is LNHDA, CDR2 SQIVND (reference sequence). This CDR3 has 15 residues. V was clipped by 6 bases and J by 3 bases; unmatched bases: 3. This CDR3 is CASRGTGGNNQPQHF. The CDR3 nucleotides read TGTGCCAGTAGGGGGACAGGGGGCAACAATCAGCCCCAGCATTTT.

This chain connects TRBV28 to TRBJ2-4; tentative D call: TRBD2 (6 bases). The CDR3 runs to 14 residues. CDR1 and CDR2 (germline): MDHEN, SYDVKM. The V and J ends lost 5 bases and 7 bases respectively, with 15 bases between them. Written as DNA, the CDR3 is TGTGCCAGCAGTGGGAGGTGGCCTGGGAACATTCAGTACTTC. Translation: CASSGRWPGNIQYF.

This rearrangement joins TRBV15 to TRBJ2-1; the D gene is possibly TRBD2 (6 bases). Germline V gives CDR1 LNHNV, CDR2 YYDKDF (reference sequence). Trimming removed 5 bases at V and 8 bases at J, with 22 bases between. CDR3 size: 16 residues. CDR3 coding DNA: TGTGCCACCAGCGGAAATGAGGGAGGCCAGCCGGATGAGCAGTTCTTC. This encodes CATSGNEGGQPDEQFF.

This clone came up a few times. V gene TRBV19 combines with J gene TRBJ1-2; D remains ambiguous. Looked up from germline, CDR1 is LNHDA and CDR2 is SQIVND (reference sequence). The CDR3 length is 13 residues. The V gene lost 2 bases and the J gene lost 2 bases, with 6 bases spanning the gap. DNA of the CDR3: TGTGCCAGTAGTATAAACAGCAACTATGGCTACACCTTC. Translated: CASSINSNYGYTF.

This chain connects TRBV27 to TRBJ1-5; 10 nucleotides agree with TRBD1. From germline, CDR1 is MNHEY and CDR2 SMNVEV (reference sequence). The CDR3 totals 14 residues. With V trimmed by 7 bases and J by 7 bases, 7 bases remained unmatched. This CDR3 is CASKGDRGEQPQHF. CDR3 nucleotides: TGTGCCAGCAAGGGGGACAGGGGAGAACAGCCCCAGCATTTT.

The CDR3 reads CASSPPGRQPQHF. The DNA for the CDR3 is TGTGCCAGCAGTCCCCCAGGGCGTCAGCCCCAGCATTTT. The rearrangement uses TRBV27 and TRBJ1-5, with a possible D match to TRBD1 (5 bases). The CDR3 sequence is 13 residues long. CDR1 is MNHEY and CDR2 is SMNVEV in the germline V gene (reference sequence). V lost 5 bases and J lost 6, with 11 bases in between.

Regarding this clone: At one of its ends the junction is not consistent with the germline gene, which may arise from a read error. The chain is built from TRBV20-1 and TRBJ2-7, with D possibly matching TRBD1 (5 bases). The germline gives CDR1 DFQATT, CDR2 SNEGSKA (reference sequence). The CDR3 runs to 8 residues. The CDR3 region has the DNA TGCAGTGCTAAGGGTCAGGGCTTC. Its protein is CSAKGQGF.